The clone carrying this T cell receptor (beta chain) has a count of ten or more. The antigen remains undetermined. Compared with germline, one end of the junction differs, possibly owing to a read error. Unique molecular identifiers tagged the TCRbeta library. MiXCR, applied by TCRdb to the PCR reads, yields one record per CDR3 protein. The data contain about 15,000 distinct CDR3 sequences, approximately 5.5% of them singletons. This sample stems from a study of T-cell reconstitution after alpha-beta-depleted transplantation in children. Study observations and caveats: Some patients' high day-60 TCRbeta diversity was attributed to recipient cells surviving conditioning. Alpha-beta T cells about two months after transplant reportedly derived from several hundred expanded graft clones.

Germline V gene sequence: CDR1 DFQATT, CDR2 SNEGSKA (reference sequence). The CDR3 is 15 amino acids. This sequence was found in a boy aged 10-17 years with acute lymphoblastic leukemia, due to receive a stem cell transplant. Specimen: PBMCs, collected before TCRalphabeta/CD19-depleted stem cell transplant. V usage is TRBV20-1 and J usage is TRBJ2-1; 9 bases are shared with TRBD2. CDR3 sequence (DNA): TGCAGTGCTAGAAAGCGGGAGGTCCCATGGAATGAGAAGTTCTTC. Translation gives CSARKREVPWNEKFF.